These 5 T cell receptor beta chains originate from one sample sequenced in a study of OX40 agonist ivuxolimab in advanced cancers. The table came from immunoSEQ multiplex PCR; TCRdb's copy has only in-frame clones and leaves some out. Counted here are under 200,000 clones, 90% to 95% occurring once; the ten biggest clones make up 0.3% to 0.35%. The material was CD4+ or CD8+ T cells sorted from blood, obtained in a trial of the OX40 agonist ivuxolimab. These receptors all come from an adult with an advanced solid tumor such as melanoma, head and neck, liver or kidney cancer.

CDR3 sequence: CASSLEGTSNQPQHF. CDR3 nucleotides: TGCGCCAGCAGCTTGGAGGGAACTAGCAATCAGCCCCAGCATTTT. This chain joins TRBV5-1 and TRBJ1-5, with no clear D. CDR1 is SGHRS, CDR2 YFSETQ, per germline. This CDR3 spans 15 amino acids. V lost 0 bases to trimming and J lost 0 bases, with 7 bases between them.

The V gene is TRBV19, the J gene TRBJ2-7; D perhaps matches TRBD1 (6 bases). This CDR3 has 13 amino acids. CDR1 LNHDA and CDR2 SQIVND come from the germline V gene (reference sequence). V was clipped by 2 bases and J by 3 bases, with 8 bases between them. CDR3 loop: CASSINRDYEQYF. The CDR3 DNA reads TGTGCCAGTAGTATAAACAGGGACTACGAGCAGTACTTC. The full variable domain, with the rest looked up from reference TRBV19 and TRBJ2-7, is DGGITQSPKYLFRKEGQNVTLSCEQNLNHDAMYWYRQDPGQGLRLIYYSQIVNDFQKGDIAEGYSVSREKKESFPLTVTSAQKNPTAFYLCASSINRDYEQYFGPGTRLTVT.

The rearrangement uses TRBV7-2 and TRBJ1-1; D perhaps matches TRBD1 (5 bases). CDR1 SGHTA and CDR2 FQGNSA come from the germline V gene. V was clipped by 7 bases and J by 1 base, with 10 bases between them. The CDR3 runs to 13 residues. The CDR3 region has the DNA TGTGCCAGCAACCCGCAGGGGAACACTGAAGCTTTCTTT. This codes for CASNPQGNTEAFF.

The gene calls are TRBV9 and TRBJ2-3; TRBD2 aligns across 11 bases. The ends lost 7 bases at V and 0 bases at J; junction bases unmatched: 4. This CDR3 is 15 amino acids long. The V gene's germline CDR1 is SGDLS and CDR2 YYNGEE. Written as DNA, the CDR3 is TGTGCCAGCTCCCTAGCGGGAGGCAGCACAGATACGCAGTATTTT. Residues: CASSLAGGSTDTQYF.

This clone has only one observation. The chain carries TRBV18 and TRBJ2-1; a possible D gene is TRBD2 (6 bases). The CDR3 spans 14 residues. The germline V and J ends were trimmed by 7 bases and 2 bases, with 12 bases remaining between them. CDR1 and CDR2 from the germline V gene are KGHSH and LQKENI. The CDR3 reads CASCWDSTYNEQFF. DNA for the CDR3: TGTGCCAGCTGCTGGGACTCGACCTACAATGAGCAGTTCTTC. Filled out from reference TRBV18 and TRBJ2-1, the complete variable domain reads NAGVMQNPRHLVRRRGQEARLRCSPMKGHSHVYWYRQLPEEGLKFMVYLQKENIIDESGMPKERFSAEFPKEGPSILRIQQVVRGDSAAYFCASCWDSTYNEQFFGPGTRLTVL.